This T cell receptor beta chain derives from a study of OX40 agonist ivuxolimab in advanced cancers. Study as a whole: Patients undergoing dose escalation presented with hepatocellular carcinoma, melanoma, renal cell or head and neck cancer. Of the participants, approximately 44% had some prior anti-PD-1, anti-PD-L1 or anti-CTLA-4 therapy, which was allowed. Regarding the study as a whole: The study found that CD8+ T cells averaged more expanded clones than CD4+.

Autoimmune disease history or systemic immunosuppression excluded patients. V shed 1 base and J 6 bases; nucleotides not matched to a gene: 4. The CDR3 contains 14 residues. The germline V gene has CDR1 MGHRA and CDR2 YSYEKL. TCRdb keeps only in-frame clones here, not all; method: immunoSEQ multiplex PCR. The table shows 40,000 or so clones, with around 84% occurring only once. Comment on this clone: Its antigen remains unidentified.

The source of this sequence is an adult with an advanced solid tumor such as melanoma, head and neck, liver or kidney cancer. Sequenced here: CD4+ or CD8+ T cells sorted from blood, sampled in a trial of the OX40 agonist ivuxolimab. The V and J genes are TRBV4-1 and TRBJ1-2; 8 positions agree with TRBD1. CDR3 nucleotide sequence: TGCGCCAGCAGCCAAGTTGAGACAGGGGATGGCTACACCTTC. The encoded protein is CASSQVETGDGYTF.